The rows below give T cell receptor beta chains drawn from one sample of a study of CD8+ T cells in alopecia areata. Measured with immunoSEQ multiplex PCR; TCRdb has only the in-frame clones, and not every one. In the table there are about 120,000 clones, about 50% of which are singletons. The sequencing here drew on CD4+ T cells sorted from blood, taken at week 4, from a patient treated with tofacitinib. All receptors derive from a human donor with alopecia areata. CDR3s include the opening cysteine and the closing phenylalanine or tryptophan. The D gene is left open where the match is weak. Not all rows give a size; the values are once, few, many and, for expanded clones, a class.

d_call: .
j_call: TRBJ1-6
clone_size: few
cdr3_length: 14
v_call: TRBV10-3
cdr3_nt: TGTGCCACGGCGTTAGGGGACCATAATTCACCCCTCCACTTT
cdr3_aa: CATALGDHNSPLHF

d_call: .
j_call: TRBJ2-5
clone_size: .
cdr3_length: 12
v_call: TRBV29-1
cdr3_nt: TGCAGCGTACGGGGTGGTGCGGAGACCCAGTACTTC
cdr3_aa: CSVRGGAETQYF

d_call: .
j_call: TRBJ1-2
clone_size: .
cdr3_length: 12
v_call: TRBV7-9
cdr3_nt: TGTGCCAGCAGCGCGGACAACTATGGCTACACCTTC
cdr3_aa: CASSADNYGYTF

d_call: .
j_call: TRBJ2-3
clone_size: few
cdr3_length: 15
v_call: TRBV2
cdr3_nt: TGTGCCAGCAGTGTCATCGGGATGCGTACAGATACGCAGTATTTT
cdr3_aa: CASSVIGMRTDTQYF

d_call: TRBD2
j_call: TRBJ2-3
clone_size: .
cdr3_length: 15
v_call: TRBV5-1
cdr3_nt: TGCGCCAGCAGGAGACTAGCGGGAGCTACAGATACGCAGTATTTT
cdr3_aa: CASRRLAGATDTQYF

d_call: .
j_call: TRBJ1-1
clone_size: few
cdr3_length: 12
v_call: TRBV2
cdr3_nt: TGTGCCAGCAGTGGGGGGCTCACTGAAGCTTTCTTT
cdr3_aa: CASSGGLTEAFF

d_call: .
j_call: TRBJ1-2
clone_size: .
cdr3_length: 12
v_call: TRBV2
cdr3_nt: TGTGCCAGCAGATTTGGGGGGGTTGGCTACACCTTC
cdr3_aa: CASRFGGVGYTF

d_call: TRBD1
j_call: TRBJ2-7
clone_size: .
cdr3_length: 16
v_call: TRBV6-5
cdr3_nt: TGTGCCAGCAGTTACCGACTGACAGGGAGCTCCTACGAGCAGTACTTC
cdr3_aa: CASSYRLTGSSYEQYF

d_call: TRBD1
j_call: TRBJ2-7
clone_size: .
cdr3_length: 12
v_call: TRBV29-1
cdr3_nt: TGCAGCGCGGGACAGGGGGCGTACGAGCAGTACTTC
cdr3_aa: CSAGQGAYEQYF

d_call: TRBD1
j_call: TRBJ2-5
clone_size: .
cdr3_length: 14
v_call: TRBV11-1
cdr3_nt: TGTGCCAGCAGCCACGGACAGGGGAAAGAGACCCAGTACTTC
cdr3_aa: CASSHGQGKETQYF

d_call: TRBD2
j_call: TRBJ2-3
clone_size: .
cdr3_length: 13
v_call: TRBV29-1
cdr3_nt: TGCAGCGTTGAACCAGCGGGAGCAGATACGCAGTATTTT
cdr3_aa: CSVEPAGADTQYF

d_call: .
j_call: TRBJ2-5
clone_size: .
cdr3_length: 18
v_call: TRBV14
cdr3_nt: TGTGCCAGCAGCCGCACAGCGGTACGAAACGACATTGAAGAGACCCAGTACTTC
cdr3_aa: CASSRTAVRNDIEETQYF

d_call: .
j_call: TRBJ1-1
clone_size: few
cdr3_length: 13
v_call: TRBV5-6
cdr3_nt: TGTGCCAGCAGCTTGGAAGGGACCGCTGAAGCTTTCTTT
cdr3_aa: CASSLEGTAEAFF

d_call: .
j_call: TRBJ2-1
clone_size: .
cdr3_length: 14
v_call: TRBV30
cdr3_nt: TGTGCCTGGAGTGGTAGCGGTTCCTACAATGAGCAGTTCTTC
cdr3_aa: CAWSGSGSYNEQFF

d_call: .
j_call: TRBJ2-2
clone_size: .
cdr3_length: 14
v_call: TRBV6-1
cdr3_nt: TGTGCCAGCTCAACGGGGGCAAACACCGGGGAGCTGTTTTTT
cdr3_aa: CASSTGANTGELFF

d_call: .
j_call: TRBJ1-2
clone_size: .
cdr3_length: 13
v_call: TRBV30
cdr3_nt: TGTGCCTGGAGTGGGGTGTCTAACTATGGCTACACCTTC
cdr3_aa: CAWSGVSNYGYTF

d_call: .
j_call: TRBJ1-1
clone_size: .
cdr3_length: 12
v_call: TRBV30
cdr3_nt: TGTGCCTGGAGTCGTGGTGAGAGGGAAGCTTTCTTT
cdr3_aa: CAWSRGEREAFF

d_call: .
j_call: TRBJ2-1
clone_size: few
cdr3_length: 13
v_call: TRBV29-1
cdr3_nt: TGCAGCGCAGTAGAAAGCTCCTACAATGAGCAGTTCTTC
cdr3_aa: CSAVESSYNEQFF

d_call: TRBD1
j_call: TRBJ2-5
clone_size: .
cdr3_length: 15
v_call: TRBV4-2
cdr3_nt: TGTGCCAGCAGCCAAGGGACAGGGGAGGGGGAGACCCAGTACTTC
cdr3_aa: CASSQGTGEGETQYF

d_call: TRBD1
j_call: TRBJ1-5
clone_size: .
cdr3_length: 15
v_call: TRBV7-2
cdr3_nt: TGTGCCAGCAGGGGAGGGACAGGGGTCAATCAGCCCCAGCATTTT
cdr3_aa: CASRGGTGVNQPQHF